The 26 T cell receptor beta chains in this list originate from one sample, sequenced in a study of OX40 agonist ivuxolimab in advanced cancers. Sequencing was performed with immunoSEQ multiplex PCR; in TCRdb, only in-frame clones are kept and a portion is missing. The table has 53,000 or so clones, roughly 86% seen once. The sequencing here drew on CD4+ or CD8+ T cells sorted from blood, taken in a trial of the OX40 agonist ivuxolimab. The receptors here all came from an adult with an advanced solid tumor such as melanoma, head and neck, liver or kidney cancer.

The CDR3 sequence is CASSPGGQPYEQYF. As DNA, the CDR3 is TGTGCCAGCAGCCCGGGAGGGCAACCCTACGAGCAGTACTTC. V gene TRBV28 combines with J gene TRBJ2-7, with 8 bases matching TRBD2. This CDR3 is 14 amino acids long. Germline values: CDR1 MDHEN, CDR2 SYDVKM. V was pared by 6 bases and J by 2 bases, with 6 bases of the junction left unmatched.

The J gene is TRBJ1-1, the V gene TRBV7-2; possibly TRBD1 for D (6 bases). CDR1 is SGHTA, CDR2 FQGNSA, per germline. The CDR3 loop spans 15 amino acids. The ends were cut back, 3 bases at V and 5 bases at J, with 16 bases in the middle. The chain's CDR3 is CASSFEPGAITEAFF. The CDR3, as DNA: TGTGCCAGCAGCTTCGAGCCAGGGGCAATAACTGAAGCTTTCTTT.

The chain is built from TRBV27 and TRBJ2-7; 9 nucleotides line up with TRBD1. V lost 7 bases, J lost 2 bases, and 9 bases stayed unmatched. CDR1 MNHEY and CDR2 SMNVEV come from the germline V gene (reference sequence). This CDR3 has 15 residues. The CDR3: CASNPGQGRTYEQYF. The CDR3 DNA follows: TGTGCCAGCAATCCCGGACAGGGGCGAACCTACGAGCAGTACTTC.

The rearrangement links TRBV5-6 to TRBJ1-5, with D unclear. The V end lost 5 bases, the J end lost 1 base, and 19 bases lay between the germline ends. In germline, CDR1 is SGHDT, CDR2 YYEEEE. This CDR3 has 17 residues. This chain's CDR3 is CASSHNYVVRSNQPQHF. In DNA form, the CDR3 reads TGTGCCAGCAGTCACAACTATGTCGTTCGGAGCAATCAGCCCCAGCATTTT.

The CDR3 reads CASSLVSGVSHEQYF. CDR3 nucleotides: TGTGCCAGCAGCTTGGTGTCAGGGGTATCCCACGAGCAGTACTTC. V gene TRBV5-4 combines with J gene TRBJ2-7; D may be TRBD1 (6 bases). The CDR3 is 15 amino acids. V was pared by 0 bases and J by 5 bases, with 15 bases between. CDR1 SGHNT and CDR2 YYREEE come from the germline V gene (reference sequence).

This chain joins TRBV7-9 and TRBJ2-1; no clear D. V shed 5 bases and J shed 9 bases, with 8 bases lying between them. Per the germline V gene, CDR1 is SEHNR and CDR2 is FQNEAQ (reference sequence). The CDR3 loop spans 11 amino acids. The CDR3 sequence is CASSGDPEQFF. CDR3 DNA: TGTGCCAGCAGCGGAGACCCTGAGCAGTTCTTC.

This rearrangement joins TRBV19 to TRBJ2-2; a weak D match, TRBD1 (6 bases). The V gene lost 11 bases and the J gene lost 1 base, with 14 bases spanning the gap. CDR1 is LNHDA and CDR2 is SQIVND in the germline V gene (reference sequence). The CDR3 covers 14 residues. The CDR3 DNA is TGTGCCGGACGGGCCAGGGGGAACACCGGGGAGCTGTTTTTT. Translation gives CAGRARGNTGELFF.

The V and J genes are TRBV4-1 and TRBJ1-4; D possibly corresponds to TRBD1 (6 bases). Per germline, CDR1 MGHRA and CDR2 YSYEKL. The CDR3 has 17 amino acids. V lost 0 bases to trimming and J lost 4 bases, with 15 bases between them. The CDR3 DNA follows: TGCGCCAGCAGCCAAGAGGGCGCGGGGGGGCTTAATGAAAAACTGTTTTTT. As protein: CASSQEGAGGLNEKLFF.

This clone has a handful of counts. This chain connects TRBV5-1 to TRBJ2-1; 7 bases map to TRBD1. This CDR3 contains 14 residues. The junction had 10 bases not matched to a gene; V was cut back by 4 bases and J by 9 bases. Germline V gene lookup returns CDR1 SGHRS and CDR2 YFSETQ. The CDR3 DNA is TGCGCCAGCAGCGCCGCGACAGGGTTCGGTGAGCAGTTCTTC. Translated, it gives CASSAATGFGEQFF.

The chain recombines TRBV28 with TRBJ2-1; TRBD2 matches at 8 bases. Germline CDR1 MDHEN, CDR2 SYDVKM. The CDR3 is 15 amino acids. The ends lost 1 base at V and 6 bases at J; junction bases unmatched: 5. In nucleotides, the CDR3 is TGTGCCAGCAGTTTATCAACCCGGGGGGGCAATGAGCAGTTCTTC. Translated: CASSLSTRGGNEQFF.

The chain couples TRBV28 to TRBJ1-2; 12 bases match TRBD1. The CDR3 is 16 residues long. The J segment lost 4 bases and the V segment lost 5 bases, leaving 8 bases of the junction unmatched. Germline values: CDR1 MDHEN, CDR2 SYDVKM. CDR3 nucleotide sequence: TGTGCCAGCAGTCCGGGACAGGGGGCGAGAACCTATGGCTACACCTTC. Residues: CASSPGQGARTYGYTF.

The genes are TRBV6-5 and TRBJ1-4; TRBD1 agrees at 7 bases. Germline lookup yields CDR1 MNHEY and CDR2 SVGAGI. This CDR3 is built from 13 residues. V gave up 5 bases and J gave up 13 bases; unmatched junction bases: 10. CDR3 bases: TGTGCCAGCAGTACGAGGACAGGACTGGGACTGTTTTTT. Amino acids: CASSTRTGLGLFF.

This sequence joins TRBV7-9 and TRBJ2-3, with D uncertain. The germline V gene encodes CDR1 SEHNR and CDR2 FQNEAQ (reference sequence). The CDR3 has 12 amino acids. V lost 5 bases to trimming and J lost 4 bases, with 7 bases between them. The CDR3: CASSHPPDTQYF. DNA for the CDR3: TGTGCCAGCAGCCACCCCCCAGATACGCAGTATTTT.

The gene calls are TRBV28 and TRBJ2-7; TRBD2 matches at 7 bases. The CDR3 loop spans 14 amino acids. The germline gives CDR1 MDHEN, CDR2 SYDVKM. After removal of 3 bases from V and 7 bases from J, the junction contained 9 bases not matched to a gene. In DNA form, the CDR3 reads TGTGCCAGCAGTTTCGGCAGCGGGCGGGGGGAGCAGTACTTC. Protein product: CASSFGSGRGEQYF.

V gene TRBV11-2 combines with J gene TRBJ2-2; D not resolved. Germline CDR1 SGHAT, CDR2 FQNNGV. The V gene lost 1 base and the J gene lost 7 bases, with 13 bases spanning the gap. The CDR3 totals 15 residues. In DNA form, the CDR3 reads TGTGCCAGCAGCTTAGGCCGACTTGCAAGCGGGGAGCTGTTTTTT. Translated, it gives CASSLGRLASGELFF. The full variable domain, with the rest looked up from reference TRBV11-2 and TRBJ2-2, is EAGVAQSPRYKIIEKRQSVAFWCNPISGHATLYWYQQILGQGPKLLIQFQNNGVVDDSQLPKDRFSAERLKGVDSTLKIQPAKLEDSAVYLCASSLGRLASGELFFGEGSRLTVL.

This sequence joins TRBV9 and TRBJ1-4; D uncertain. CDR3 size: 14 residues. Trimming stripped 3 bases from V and 0 bases from J, with 6 bases between. The V gene's germline CDR1 is SGDLS and CDR2 YYNGEE. Here the CDR3 reads CASSADPTNEKLFF. The CDR3, as DNA: TGTGCCAGCAGCGCAGACCCAACTAATGAAAAACTGTTTTTT.

The chain uses TRBV11-2 and TRBJ2-2, with 7 bases that match TRBD1. The CDR3 runs 16 residues. Germline lookup yields CDR1 SGHAT and CDR2 FQNNGV. V lost 6 bases and J lost 4; bases outside the gene matches: 11. CDR3 bases: TGTGCCAGCAGTCCTCTAAGGGGGCTCGGCACCGGGGAGCTGTTTTTT. It yields the protein CASSPLRGLGTGELFF.

The chain joins TRBV28 to TRBJ2-7, with a possible D match to TRBD1 (5 bases). V dropped 8 bases and J dropped 2 bases, with 13 bases sitting between them. The germline V gene has CDR1 MDHEN and CDR2 SYDVKM. There are 13 residues in the CDR3. This chain's CDR3 is CASEAGYPYEQYF. The CDR3 DNA reads as TGTGCCAGCGAGGCAGGGTATCCCTACGAGCAGTACTTC.

The chain combines TRBV27 with TRBJ2-1; D tentatively fits TRBD1 or TRBD2 (5 bases each). CDR3 length equals 20 residues. Trimming shortened V by 0 bases and J by 5 bases, and 26 bases separated the two germline ends. Germline CDR1 MNHEY, CDR2 SMNVEV (reference sequence). CDR3 bases: TGTGCCAGCAGTTTATCGCGCGGCAGGACATGGGGAGCCGTTAACAATGAGCAGTTCTTC. Its translation is CASSLSRGRTWGAVNNEQFF.

The chain recombines TRBV6-1 with TRBJ2-7; 9 bases agree with TRBD2. The germline gives CDR1 MNHNS, CDR2 SASEGT. Trimming cost V 6 bases and J 3 bases; bases outside gene matches: 9. The CDR3 contains 15 residues. The chain's CDR3 is CASRHPGLAGYEQYF. In nucleotides, the CDR3 is TGTGCCAGCAGGCATCCGGGACTAGCTGGCTACGAGCAGTACTTC.

J is TRBJ2-2 and V is TRBV27; a weak D match, TRBD2 (5 bases). Trimming removed 8 bases from V and 6 bases from J, with 16 bases in between. This CDR3 is 14 amino acids long. Germline V gene lookup returns CDR1 MNHEY and CDR2 SMNVEV (reference sequence). CDR3 sequence reads: CASAGGLESGELFF. The CDR3 region has the DNA TGTGCCAGCGCCGGAGGATTGGAATCCGGGGAGCTGTTTTTT.

The chain employs TRBV12-5 and TRBJ1-2; TRBD1 might be the D (5 bases). Germline CDR1 and CDR2: LGHNT and FRNRAP. The CDR3 runs 21 residues. The V and J ends lost 2 bases and 4 bases respectively, with 32 bases between them. The CDR3 loop reads CASGLRSMWGDSAEVSYGYTF. The CDR3 bases are TGTGCTAGTGGTTTGCGTTCGATGTGGGGTGACAGTGCTGAGGTGAGCTATGGCTACACCTTC.

V and J are TRBV7-3 and TRBJ1-3; D ambiguous. Looked up from germline, CDR1 is SGHTA and CDR2 is FQGTGA. This CDR3 is 15 amino acids long. The V gene lost 5 bases and the J gene lost 0 bases, with 11 bases spanning the gap. The CDR3 spells CASSNKSTSGNTIYF. The CDR3 DNA reads as TGTGCCAGCAGCAATAAGTCTACCTCTGGAAACACCATATATTTT.

The rearrangement uses TRBV10-3 and TRBJ2-2; weak D call: TRBD2 (5 bases). The CDR3 spans 15 residues. V was cut by 3 bases and J by 6 bases, with 14 bases left in between. Germline CDR1 is ENHRY and CDR2 is SYGVKD. The DNA for the CDR3 is TGTGCCATCAGTGACCCCCGGGTACTAGCCGGGGAGCTGTTTTTT. It encodes CAISDPRVLAGELFF.

This chain joins TRBV4-1 and TRBJ2-3, with unresolved D. V shed 1 base and J shed 0 bases, with 11 bases lying between them. Germline V gene lookup returns CDR1 MGHRA and CDR2 YSYEKL. The CDR3 loop spans 16 amino acids. This CDR3 reads CASSQVMGISTDTQYF. The DNA for the CDR3 is TGCGCCAGCAGCCAAGTCATGGGCATTAGCACAGATACGCAGTATTTT.

V usage is TRBV5-1 and J usage is TRBJ2-5; TRBD1 or TRBD2 may be the D gene (5 bases each). The last part of the DNA fits TRBJ2-7 better; the J call may be wrong. The CDR3 spans 14 residues. Germline values: CDR1 SGHRS, CDR2 YFSETQ. The CDR3 here is CASSPRDGSYEQYF. The CDR3, as DNA: TGCGCCAGCAGTCCCCGGGACGGTTCCTACGAGCAGTACTTC.